This T cell receptor beta chain appears in the sequencing data of a study of T cell responses to AZD1222 COVID-19 vaccine. TCRdb's table, derived via immunoSEQ multiplex PCR, lists solely in-frame clones and lacks some. Of over 110,000 clones listed, roughly 90% are singletons. Study-wide results and caveats: Repertoires were sampled only after the peak T cell response. White British ancestry dominated among donors, who included more females, and clonal diversity was possibly underestimated. Nearly half of spike-specific TCRs reportedly target variant regions that are unmutated in the B.1.351 and B.1.1.7 variants.

To note about this clone: The antigen is undetermined.

V shed 5 bases, J shed 2 bases, and the junction held 13 bases outside the gene matches. The CDR3 has 17 amino acids. Germline-derived CDR1 and CDR2 are SGHRS and YFSETQ. The receptor was derived from an adult who received the AZD1222 COVID-19 vaccine. The chain links TRBV5-1 to TRBJ2-1, with 7 positions matching TRBD2. The sequencing used peripheral blood, collected 28 days after the second AZD1222 dose. The CDR3 reads CASSVAGEMAPYNEQFF. CDR3 sequence (DNA): TGCGCCAGCAGTGTTGCGGGGGAGATGGCCCCCTACAATGAGCAGTTCTTC.